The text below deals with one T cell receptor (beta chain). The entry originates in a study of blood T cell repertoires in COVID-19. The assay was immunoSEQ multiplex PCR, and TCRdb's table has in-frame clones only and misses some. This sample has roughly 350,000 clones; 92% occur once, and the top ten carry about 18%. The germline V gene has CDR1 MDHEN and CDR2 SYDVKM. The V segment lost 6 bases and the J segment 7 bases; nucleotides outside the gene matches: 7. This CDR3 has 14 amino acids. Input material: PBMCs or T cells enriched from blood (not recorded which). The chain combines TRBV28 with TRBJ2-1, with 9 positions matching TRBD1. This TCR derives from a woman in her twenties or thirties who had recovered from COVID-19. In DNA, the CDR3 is TGTGCCAGCAGGCCGGGACAGGGATGGAATGAGCAGTTCTTC. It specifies CASRPGQGWNEQFF.